This TCR beta chain stems from a study of T cells after yellow fever vaccination. Study results and caveats: FACS-sorted repertoires could contain abundant clonotypes contaminating from the bulk population. A minor fraction of clonotypes spanned both CD4 and CD8 compartments. At under 98% for CD4 and about 88% for CD8, most primary-vaccination clones showed up again after the booster.

The V end lost 1 base, the J end lost 8 bases, and 9 bases lay between the germline ends. This CDR3 has 13 amino acids. The germline gives CDR1 SGHTA, CDR2 FQGTGA. This clonotype has just a few counts. Its antigen is not identified. The authors made TCR cDNA by 5'RACE template switching, adding a universal primer site and UMIs. One entry per CDR3 protein, called by TCRdb with MiXCR from the 5' RACE reads. The sample carries hundreds of thousands of distinct CDR3 sequences, roughly 8.7% recorded once. The chain uses TRBV7-3 and TRBJ1-5; D is unresolved. This TCR was recovered from a man aged 18 to 35 who received the YFV17D yellow fever vaccine. The sequencing used PBMCs, collected on the day of the first yellow fever vaccination. CDR3 residues: CASSLSAGKPQHF. The CDR3 DNA is TGTGCCAGCAGCTTAAGTGCGGGCAAGCCCCAGCATTTT.